The rows below give T cell receptor beta chains drawn from one sample of a study of control samples from healthy donors and cancer patients. The repertoire was sequenced with immunoSEQ multiplex PCR; TCRdb's copy has only in-frame clones and lacks some. The table has approximately 110,000 clones, 75% to 95% seen once; the top ten hold roughly 4.5%. The sequencing input was blood. Receptors were obtained from a human donor in good health. The donor label of this sample is uncertain. Both conserved end residues are part of each CDR3. The order of the fields is D gene, J gene, clone size, V gene, CDR3 DNA, CDR3 protein. A D gene is named only where the DNA matches it firmly. Expanded clones are given a class, and other clones once, few, many or no size at all.

D: TRBD1; J: TRBJ1-5; size: NA; V: TRBV19; DNA: TGTGCCAGTAGGAGTGCCGGGACAGCTTATAGCAATCAGCCCCAGCATTTT; CDR3: CASRSAGTAYSNQPQHF
D: NA; J: TRBJ2-1; size: NA; V: TRBV28; DNA: TGTGCCAGCAGTTTTGTCAGGGAGGGGGATGAGCAGTTCTTC; CDR3: CASSFVREGDEQFF
D: NA; J: TRBJ1-6; size: NA; V: TRBV3-1/TRBV3-2; DNA: TGTGCCAGCAGCCAAGATATTCCAGGGTCGAGCTCCTATAATTCACCCCTCCACTTT; CDR3: CASSQDIPGSSSYNSPLHF
D: NA; J: TRBJ1-5; size: NA; V: TRBV19; DNA: TGTGCCAGTAGTATATATGGAACGGATAATCAGCCCCAGCATTTT; CDR3: CASSIYGTDNQPQHF
D: NA; J: TRBJ1-4; size: NA; V: TRBV6-1; DNA: TGTGCCAGCAGTGAACAGTATAATGAAAAACTGTTTTTT; CDR3: CASSEQYNEKLFF
D: TRBD2; J: TRBJ2-3; size: NA; V: TRBV30; DNA: TGTGCCTGGAGTCTTCTGGCTAGCGGGGGGCCTGTGGTCACAGATACGCAGTATTTT; CDR3: CAWSLLASGGPVVTDTQYF
D: NA; J: TRBJ1-1; size: NA; V: TRBV5-6; DNA: TGTGCCAGCAGCTCCGATCAGGGTTCTGAAGCTTTCTTT; CDR3: CASSSDQGSEAFF
D: NA; J: TRBJ1-1; size: NA; V: TRBV9; DNA: TGTGCCAGCAGCGTAGATCCGGTCAACACTGAAGCTTTCTTT; CDR3: CASSVDPVNTEAFF
D: NA; J: TRBJ2-1; size: NA; V: TRBV4-2; DNA: TGTGCCAGCAGCCAAGAGGTAGACCCTCGAGAGCCCCGTGAGCAGTTCTTC; CDR3: CASSQEVDPREPREQFF
D: NA; J: TRBJ1-1; size: once; V: TRBV2; DNA: TGTGCCAGCAGTGAAGAGGGGAGGGCCACTGAAGCTTTCTTT; CDR3: CASSEEGRATEAFF
D: TRBD2; J: TRBJ2-3; size: NA; V: TRBV30; DNA: TGTGCCTGGGTGGGTTATAGCGGGGGCCATAACACAGATACGCAGTATTTT; CDR3: CAWVGYSGGHNTDTQYF
D: TRBD2; J: TRBJ2-5; size: NA; V: TRBV5-6; DNA: TGTGCCAGCAGAATTAGCGGGGGCCGAAAAGAGACCCAGTACTTC; CDR3: CASRISGGRKETQYF
D: NA; J: TRBJ1-5; size: NA; V: TRBV2; DNA: TGTGCCAGCAGTGTGACCGTATATAGCAATCAGCCCCAGCATTTT; CDR3: CASSVTVYSNQPQHF
D: NA; J: TRBJ1-1; size: NA; V: TRBV19; DNA: TGTGCCAGTAGTATCGGGTCAACGAACACTGAAGCTTTCTTT; CDR3: CASSIGSTNTEAFF
D: NA; J: TRBJ2-2; size: NA; V: TRBV2; DNA: TGTGCCAGCACGTTGCCTAGGGTTTCGACCGGGGAGCTGTTTTTT; CDR3: CASTLPRVSTGELFF
D: TRBD1; J: TRBJ2-7; size: NA; V: TRBV2; DNA: TGTGCCAGCAGGCAAGGGACAGGAATATTCTACGAGCAGTACTTC; CDR3: CASRQGTGIFYEQYF
D: NA; J: TRBJ1-6; size: NA; V: TRBV21-1; DNA: TGTGCCAGCAGCAAAGTTGGGGATGAGCACGTAAATTCACCCCTCCACTTT; CDR3: CASSKVGDEHVNSPLHF
D: NA; J: TRBJ1-2; size: once; V: TRBV27; DNA: TGTGCCAGCAGTTTATTTGGGGGGCCCGATGGCTACACCTTC; CDR3: CASSLFGGPDGYTF
D: NA; J: TRBJ1-2; size: once; V: TRBV20-1; DNA: TGCAGTGCTAGTCCGGCAGGGGAAGTATACGGCTACACCTTC; CDR3: CSASPAGEVYGYTF
D: TRBD1; J: TRBJ1-5; size: NA; V: TRBV2; DNA: TGTGCCAGCAGTGCTGGGACAGTTAGCAATCAGCCCCAGCATTTT; CDR3: CASSAGTVSNQPQHF
D: NA; J: TRBJ2-7; size: NA; V: TRBV5-4; DNA: TGTGCCAGCAGCTTGGAGGCGCCAGGAGATCGCGAGCAGTACTTC; CDR3: CASSLEAPGDREQYF
D: NA; J: TRBJ1-2; size: NA; V: TRBV28; DNA: TGTGCCAGCAGTTCCGGTTCAGGGGTTCGGGGCTACACCTTC; CDR3: CASSSGSGVRGYTF
D: NA; J: TRBJ1-5; size: NA; V: TRBV4-1; DNA: TGCGCCAGCAGCCAACCGGACCGGAATCAGCCCCAGCATTTT; CDR3: CASSQPDRNQPQHF
D: TRBD2; J: TRBJ2-2; size: NA; V: TRBV30; DNA: TGTGCCTGGAGTGTAGTAGCGGGGGTTACCGGGGAGCTGTTTTTT; CDR3: CAWSVVAGVTGELFF
D: TRBD2; J: TRBJ2-1; size: NA; V: TRBV6-5; DNA: TGTGCCAGCAGTTACATGGCGGGGGGGCTTGAGCAGTTCTTC; CDR3: CASSYMAGGLEQFF
D: NA; J: TRBJ1-5; size: few; V: TRBV9; DNA: TGTGCCAGCAGCGTAGGAACAGGGTTGCAGCCCCAGCATTTT; CDR3: CASSVGTGLQPQHF
D: NA; J: TRBJ2-7; size: NA; V: TRBV7-9; DNA: TGTGCCAGCAGCTTCGTGGGTCGGGCCAGGGTGGGGATTAACGAGCAGTACTTC; CDR3: CASSFVGRARVGINEQYF
D: NA; J: TRBJ2-3; size: NA; V: TRBV5-4; DNA: TGTGCCAGCAGCTTTTGGGGGACAGATACGCAGTATTTT; CDR3: CASSFWGTDTQYF
D: NA; J: TRBJ2-6; size: NA; V: TRBV10-3; DNA: TGTGCCATCAGTGAGTCGGGGAACCCGTCCTCTGGGGCCAACGTCCTGACTTTC; CDR3: CAISESGNPSSGANVLTF
D: NA; J: TRBJ2-7; size: few; V: TRBV7-2; DNA: TGTGCCAGCAGCTTAGAAGGATTTCGCGGGCCTTACGAGCAGTACTTC; CDR3: CASSLEGFRGPYEQYF
D: NA; J: TRBJ1-1; size: NA; V: TRBV20-1; DNA: TGCAGTGCTAGTTCAGGTGAAACTGAAGCTTTCTTT; CDR3: CSASSGETEAFF
D: NA; J: TRBJ2-3; size: NA; V: TRBV5-6; DNA: TGTGCCAGCAGCTTTTCTCCGGGACAAATCTTCACAGATACGCAGTATTTT; CDR3: CASSFSPGQIFTDTQYF
D: TRBD1; J: TRBJ1-4; size: NA; V: TRBV2; DNA: TGTGCCAGCAGAAGGGACAGTCTTACAACTAATGAAAAACTGTTTTTT; CDR3: CASRRDSLTTNEKLFF
D: NA; J: TRBJ1-5; size: once; V: TRBV27; DNA: TGTGCCAGCAGTTTAGTGGGTTCGGATCAGCCCCAGCATTTT; CDR3: CASSLVGSDQPQHF
D: NA; J: TRBJ1-1; size: NA; V: TRBV6-5; DNA: TGTGCCAGCAGTTCCAAACAGGGACTGAGCACTGAAGCTTTCTTT; CDR3: CASSSKQGLSTEAFF
D: TRBD2; J: TRBJ2-5; size: NA; V: TRBV7-9; DNA: TGTGCCAGCAGCGTAGCGGGGGGGGTAGAGACCCAGTACTTC; CDR3: CASSVAGGVETQYF